The 12 T cell receptor beta chains below come from one sample, sequenced in a study of T cell clusters in autoimmune cytopenias. Each sample's input was approximately 0.25 ug genomic DNA, 38,000 or so genome equivalents. TRB rearrangements were amplified by touch-down multiplex PCR with mixed TRB-A/B primers. Using the multiplex PCR reads, TCRdb records one entry per CDR3 protein without DNA. The repertoire table contains more than 13,000 distinct CDR3 sequences. Sequencing was done on a sample of peripheral blood. Receptors originate from a human donor with an autoimmune cytopenia or autoimmune hepatitis (not recorded which).

The genes are TRBV13 and TRBJ2-1; TCRdb's D call, TRBD2, is unchecked because there is no DNA. Per germline, CDR1 PRHDT and CDR2 FYEKMQ (reference sequence). The CDR3 runs to 15 residues. The CDR3 sequence: CASSFSSGGYNEQFF.

The gene calls are TRBV6-1 and TRBJ1-4; TCRdb proposes TRBD1, but this gene call is untestable without DNA. This CDR3 is built from 14 residues. Germline CDR1 and CDR2: MNHNS and SASEGT. Here the CDR3 reads CASSGTTEQEKLFF.

Here the CDR3 reads CAWSKASGGTQYF. This chain connects TRBV30 to TRBJ2-5; TCRdb's assignment of TRBD2 cannot be checked, as there is no DNA. The CDR3 covers 13 residues. The germline V gene encodes CDR1 GTSNPN and CDR2 SVGIG (reference sequence).

The V call is TRBV12-3 or TRBV12-4, the J call TRBJ2-3; TCRdb outputs TRBD1, but without DNA this stays unchecked. The CDR3 consists of 15 residues. CDR3 amino acids: CASSATGGSTDTQYF.

The genes are TRBV19 and TRBJ2-7; TCRdb's D gene call, TRBD1, goes unchecked for lack of DNA. The CDR3 runs to 14 residues. Germline lookup yields CDR1 LNHDA and CDR2 SQIVND (reference sequence). The CDR3 sequence is CASSIGRGFGEQYF.

V gene TRBV20-1 combines with J gene TRBJ2-1; TCRdb reports TRBD1, a call that lacks DNA to check it against. Germline loops: CDR1 DFQATT, CDR2 SNEGSKA (reference sequence). This CDR3 contains 14 residues. The CDR3 loop reads CSASAGTAYNEQFF.

The chain uses TRBV7-9 and TRBJ2-7; TCRdb outputs TRBD1, but without DNA this stays unchecked. From germline, CDR1 is SEHNR and CDR2 FQNEAQ (reference sequence). The CDR3 totals 16 residues. The CDR3 here is CASSLGRGTGAYEQYF.

The chain uses TRBV5-1 and TRBJ1-5; TCRdb's D call of TRBD1 is untestable without DNA. This CDR3 comprises 15 residues. CDR1 is SGHRS, CDR2 YFSETQ, per germline. The chain's CDR3 is CASSPGQGGGQPQHF. Based on the CDR3 plus reference TRBV5-1 and TRBJ1-5, the full variable domain is KAGVTQTPRYLIKTRGQQVTLSCSPISGHRSVSWYQQTPGQGLQFLFEYFSETQRNKGNFPGRFSGRQFSNSRSEMNVSTLELGDSALYLCASSPGQGGGQPQHFGDGTRLSIL.

This rearrangement joins TRBV7-6 to TRBJ2-5; without DNA, the TCRdb call of TRBD2 cannot be checked. The germline gives CDR1 SGHVS, CDR2 FNYEAQ. The length of the CDR3 is 13 residues. The CDR3 region is CASSFRGGETQYF.

The chain uses TRBV30 and TRBJ2-2; TCRdb returns TRBD1, unconfirmable since there is no DNA. In germline, CDR1 is GTSNPN, CDR2 SVGIG (reference sequence). There are 13 residues in the CDR3. CDR3 region: CAWKQGYAGELFF.

This rearrangement joins TRBV5-4 to TRBJ2-3; TCRdb's D call, TRBD1, is unchecked because there is no DNA. Germline CDR1 is SGHNT and CDR2 is YYREEE (reference sequence). This CDR3 contains 16 residues. CDR3 protein: CASSPFSGAGTDTQYF.

This chain joins TRBV10-3 and TRBJ2-3; with no DNA, the TCRdb D assignment of TRBD2 cannot be verified. Per the germline V gene, CDR1 is ENHRY and CDR2 is SYGVKD. This CDR3 spans 16 amino acids. The CDR3 spells CAISESGGRLTDTQYF.